This T cell receptor (beta chain) derives from a study of T cell repertoires in cytomegalovirus infection. One entry per CDR3 protein, called by TCRdb with MiXCR from the reads. Among around 210,000 distinct CDR3 sequences, roughly 6.5% were seen once, and the ten largest hold about 6.3%. In its sample, this clonotype was seen many times. Its specificity is not known. Study-level points and caveats: Carriers of CMV plus the relevant HLA were identified by cumulative public TCR beta family frequency. HLA-C-restricted, CMV-specific TCR beta clonotypes were dominant ex vivo.

This receptor was identified in a human donor in good health (CMV status not recorded). Some clones in this sample may be carry-over from other donors' samples. The material sequenced was PBMCs.

DNA for the CDR3: TGTGCCACCGCGCATCAGAGGTACGAGCAGTACTTC. This encodes CATAHQRYEQYF. V and J are TRBV25-1 and TRBJ2-7; D remains unclear. This CDR3 is built from 12 residues. Germline V gives CDR1 MGHDK, CDR2 SYGVNS. Trimming stripped 10 bases from V and 4 bases from J, with 14 bases between.